This T cell receptor (beta chain) was retrieved from a study of shared clonotypes between healthy human individuals (dated by TCRdb to between 2020 and 2021). About the full investigation: The cohort comprised a couple of women and a few men aged 18 to 49 years. For each donor, CD4 naive and CD4 memory were each given three plates, CD8 naive was given two plates, and CD8 memory was given one plate. Blood TCR repertoires of about 5 healthy adults were deeply sequenced to estimate repertoire size and the extent of clonotype sharing between individuals. Libraries were prepared and TCR repertoires were sequenced by different laboratories using diverse techniques, in order to increase sequencing depth and limit assay-specific biases. Each donor's leukapheresis produced roughly between about 0.9 and 9.5 billion PBMCs. Overall study results and their limits: Sampling was restricted to blood, and TCR repertoires in tissue are likely to differ from TCR repertoires in blood. Compared with non-shared clonotypes, clonotypes shared by all four sorted-subset donors had higher generation probabilities. Larger estimated clonotype richness was generally found for naive subsets than for memory subsets. Sharing across a few donors was observed for around 4.8% of naive CD4, 3.5% of naive CD8, 2% to 2.5% of memory CD4, and around 0.4% of memory CD8 clonotypes. Pairwise subsampling indicated that sequencing depth was expected to affect the degree of clonotype sharing among donors. Rarefaction of sorted-subset datasets indicated incomplete sequencing despite the large sequencing depth. The small number of donors limited the genetic and exposure-history diversity represented.

The donors were healthy, HIV-negative adults with no recently reported acute infections or vaccinations. Every donor was a Caucasian adult living in Nashville, Tennessee, USA. Magnetic negative selection was used to enrich CD4+ T cells, after which naive cells were positively selected on CD45RA and the negative fraction became the memory subset. Blood was collected by leukapheresis, and PBMCs were isolated by Ficoll-Histopaque density gradient centrifugation and then cryopreserved in liquid nitrogen vapor phase. Analytical flow cytometry was used to check the purity and quantity of every magnetically sorted T cell population. Genomic DNA was isolated from every sorted fraction and measured by UV absorbance on a Nanodrop 2000c. Points on this clone: The antigen it binds to is not known. No base qualities exist here, and no much larger clone lies one base off it. The sample contains more than one DNA sequence encoding this CDR3.

TCR CDR3 regions were amplified from genomic DNA by multiplex PCR using the deep immunoSEQ assay. For each cell subset, the extracted genomic DNA was distributed evenly across all wells of several immunoSEQ 96-well plates, and each plate served as one replicate. Each replicate PCR for sorted subsets received roughly 0.2 ug genomic DNA, equal to about 30,000 T cell genomes. Purified libraries were measured with a Qubit 3.0 fluorometer, size-checked on a Bioanalyzer 2100, and measured again with the KAPA Library Quantification kit. Each immunoSEQ 96-well plate was sequenced on its own single-read 150-cycle Illumina NextSeq 550 flow cell. The original methods were these. Because only junctional sequences without quality scores were contained in the immunoSEQ output, filtering matching that applied to full-length reads could not be performed. Sequences were annotated with PyIR, a Python wrapper for IgBLAST v1.9, and V/J genes and CDR3 were assigned using IMGT germline references. Any read was removed if the V/J assignment was weak (E-value above 1e-6), the CDR3 was missing, or the read contained stop codons, out-of-frame junctions, or ambiguous translated residues. V3J clonotypes were defined as sequences sharing the same inferred V gene, J gene, and CDR3 amino acid sequence. The percentage overlap between two repertoires was calculated by dividing the number of shared unique clonotypes by the size of the smaller repertoire. Richness of each repertoire was evaluated using RTK rarefaction, the Chao1 estimator, and Recon v2.1 estimates of unobserved clonotypes. For all TCRbeta clonotypes obtained by the gDNA method from a few donors, generation probabilities were computed with OLGA. Held by TCRdb, this immuneACCESS table contains in-frame sequences only and omits some clones. Under half of the omission traces to an unresolved V gene where checked; the cause of the rest is unknown. V and J calls and clone size are those listed in that table; D and trimming were worked out from the DNA. The sample table records a few million clones; more than 80% of these occur just once. The ten top clones hold about 0.39% of the sample.

The trim is 0 bases for V and 8 bases for J, with a gap of 13 bases between the germline ends. The CDR3, cysteine through phenylalanine, is 14 amino acids long. Here the CDR3 DNA is all that survives: 42 bases in frame from base 1. Looking up the germline V gene yields CDR1 MNHNS and CDR2 SASEGT. The chain joins TRBV6-1 to TRBJ1-2; a weak D assignment points to TRBD1 (6 bases agree). The TCR comes from a man aged 18 to 29 in good health. Some clones in this sample may be carry-over from other donors' samples. The sample taken for sequencing was naive CD4+ T cells from PBMCs. This specimen's cell subset or site label, per the study, means: CD45RA+ positively selected. The bases are TGTGCCAGCAGTGAAGCAGGGAGGGGGGGAGGCTACACCTTC. Translated, this gives CASSEAGRGGGYTF.